A selection of T cell receptor beta chains follows, all from one sample in a study of shared T cell receptors in the human thymus. Clones were read by immunoSEQ multiplex PCR, and TCRdb kept only the in-frame ones, dropping some. Among more than 550,000 clones listed, 80% to 90% were seen once. These data were likewise used in another study, on human thymus T cells.

Sequencing was done on a sample of thymocytes. These receptors all come from a girl in the first two years of life with a congenital heart defect. Both conserved end residues are part of each CDR3. D genes are given only for firm matches. Expanded clones get a size class; other rows say once, few or many, or leave the size out.

size | J | length | D | V | CDR3 | DNA
- | TRBJ1-5 | 12 | - | TRBV27 | CASSPGLGPQHF | TGTGCCAGCAGTCCGGGGTTGGGGCCCCAGCATTTT
- | TRBJ1-3 | 16 | TRBD1 | TRBV2 | CASSRQGRSAGNTIYF | TGTGCCAGCAGTAGACAGGGTCGCTCCGCTGGAAACACCATATATTTT
- | TRBJ1-5 | 19 | - | TRBV28 | CASSSSGDSGVGGNQPQHF | TGTGCCAGCAGTTCATCAGGGGATTCTGGAGTAGGTGGCAATCAGCCCCAGCATTTT
- | TRBJ2-3 | 16 | - | TRBV5-5 | CASCPFGVYTTDTQYF | TGTGCCAGCTGTCCTTTCGGGGTTTACACCACAGATACGCAGTATTTT
- | TRBJ2-7 | 15 | - | TRBV6-1 | CASIHAGVSSYEQYF | TGTGCCAGCATTCACGCAGGGGTCAGCTCCTACGAGCAGTACTTC
- | TRBJ2-1 | 18 | TRBD2 | TRBV9 | CASSVDLGRGDLYNEQFF | TGTGCCAGCAGCGTAGATTTGGGGCGGGGGGACCTATACAATGAGCAGTTCTTC
once | TRBJ2-7 | 16 | - | TRBV25-1 | CASSPYRRRSSYEQYF | TGTGCCAGCAGTCCATACCGACGGAGGAGCTCCTACGAGCAGTACTTC
- | TRBJ1-2 | 16 | TRBD1 | TRBV7-2 | CASSRNRGPRQYGYTF | TGTGCCAGCAGCCGGAACAGGGGTCCACGGCAGTATGGCTACACCTTC
- | TRBJ2-6 | 17 | - | TRBV5-6 | CASSLVTAYSGANVLTF | TGTGCCAGCAGCTTGGTGACAGCTTACTCTGGGGCCAACGTCCTGACTTTC
- | TRBJ2-2 | 15 | - | TRBV27 | CASSLSGTNTGELFF | TGTGCCAGCAGTCTATCGGGGACTAACACCGGGGAGCTGTTTTTT
- | TRBJ1-1 | 15 | TRBD1 | TRBV7-3 | CASSLSDRGFTEAFF | TGTGCCAGCAGCTTATCGGACAGGGGGTTCACTGAAGCTTTCTTT
- | TRBJ2-2 | 17 | - | TRBV7-9 | CASSPSRGGVLPGELFF | TGTGCCAGCAGCCCGAGTCGAGGAGGGGTTTTGCCCGGGGAGCTGTTTTTT
- | TRBJ2-7 | 16 | TRBD1 | TRBV14 | CASSVRKDRHSYEQYF | TGTGCCAGCAGCGTGAGAAAGGACAGGCACTCCTACGAGCAGTACTTC
- | TRBJ1-2 | 15 | TRBD1 | TRBV28 | CASGPLGQAGYGYTF | TGTGCCAGCGGCCCCCTTGGACAGGCCGGCTATGGCTACACCTTC
few | TRBJ2-7 | 15 | TRBD2 | TRBV29-1 | CSAGGSGGQGYEQYF | TGCAGCGCTGGGGGTAGCGGGGGCCAAGGGTACGAGCAGTACTTC
- | TRBJ1-2 | 13 | TRBD1 | TRBV28 | CASRGTGEYGYTF | TGTGCCAGCCGCGGCACAGGGGAGTATGGCTACACCTTC
few | TRBJ2-3 | 18 | TRBD1 | TRBV13 | CASRLGRGDRGYTDTQYF | TGTGCCAGCAGGTTAGGCCGGGGGGACAGGGGTTACACAGATACGCAGTATTTT
few | TRBJ1-1 | 14 | - | TRBV7-9 | CASSSHGRNTEAFF | TGTGCCAGCAGCTCCCACGGGAGAAACACTGAAGCTTTCTTT
- | TRBJ2-2 | 18 | TRBD1 | TRBV2 | CASGTGRNPVSFPGELFF | TGTGCCAGCGGGACAGGTCGCAACCCCGTCTCCTTCCCCGGGGAGCTGTTTTTT
- | TRBJ1-5 | 18 | TRBD1 | TRBV19 | CASSTPRQGKLGNQPQHF | TGTGCCAGTTCCACGCCGAGACAGGGGAAACTTGGCAATCAGCCCCAGCATTTT
once | TRBJ1-1 | 16 | TRBD1 | TRBV6-4 | CASSDSKPGQSTEAFF | TGTGCCAGCAGTGATTCTAAACCGGGACAGTCGACTGAAGCTTTCTTT
- | TRBJ2-7 | 18 | TRBD1 | TRBV6-1 | CASSEGWGRDRGVYEQYF | TGTGCCAGCAGTGAAGGTTGGGGCCGGGACAGGGGGGTCTACGAGCAGTACTTC
few | TRBJ1-1 | 15 | - | TRBV5-6 | CASSLDRTVGTEAFF | TGTGCCAGCAGCTTGGACAGGACGGTTGGGACTGAAGCTTTCTTT
few | TRBJ2-6 | 17 | - | TRBV6-1 | CASSETGKHSGANVLTF | TGTGCCAGCAGTGAAACAGGGAAACATTCGGGGGCCAACGTCCTGACTTTC
- | TRBJ2-7 | 14 | TRBD1 | TRBV18 | CASSHRDRAYEQYF | TGTGCCAGCTCGCACCGGGACAGAGCCTACGAGCAGTACTTC
- | TRBJ1-2 | 16 | - | TRBV5-6 | CASLIWGRTADYGYTF | TGTGCCAGCCTCATCTGGGGCAGGACGGCGGACTATGGCTACACCTTC
- | TRBJ2-1 | 17 | TRBD2 | TRBV27 | CASRRLAGGSSYNEQFF | TGTGCCAGCAGACGACTAGCGGGGGGGAGCTCCTACAATGAGCAGTTCTTC
- | TRBJ1-3 | 12 | - | TRBV2 | CARQELGNTIYF | TGTGCCAGGCAGGAACTCGGAAACACCATATATTTT